Below, 21 T cell receptor beta chains from the same sample are listed, as sequenced in a study of TIL therapy for anti-PD-1-resistant metastatic lung cancer. Time point here: pre-treatment sample, taken before nivolumab and TIL therapy. Pleural nodules or supraclavicular lymph nodes made up most of the excised metastases sampled. The immunoSEQ assay was v3. Data came from immunoSEQ multiplex PCR; TCRdb stores just in-frame clones and leaves some out. The table includes approximately 1,000 clones, roughly 76% detected once. The sequencing used tumor tissue, collected at baseline. The source is a person aged 25 to 80 with non-small cell lung cancer.

The V call is TRBV4-3, the J call TRBJ2-5; the D is unclear. Deletions cut 1 base from V and 2 bases from J, with 5 bases between. CDR1 LGHNA and CDR2 YSLEER come from the germline V gene. The CDR3 has 13 residues. CDR3 sequence (DNA): TGCGCCAGCAGCCAAGGGGTACAAGAGACCCAGTACTTC. Protein: CASSQGVQETQYF.

This chain joins TRBV6-6 and TRBJ1-1; D ambiguous. The V and J ends lost 2 bases and 1 base respectively, with 8 bases between them. Germline values: CDR1 MNHNY, CDR2 SVGAGI (reference sequence). CDR3 length: 14 amino acids. The CDR3 region has the DNA TGTGCCAGCAGTTACCTCTCGGAGAACACTGAAGCTTTCTTT. Translating gives CASSYLSENTEAFF.

The table lists this clone with a few counts. The chain combines TRBV7-9 with TRBJ2-7, with 7 bases fitting TRBD1. Trimming removed 2 bases from V and 3 bases from J; junction bases left unmatched: 7. Germline CDR1 reads SEHNR; CDR2 reads FQNEAQ (reference sequence). This CDR3 is 15 amino acids long. The CDR3 protein is CASSLKSGTDYEQYF. The CDR3 DNA reads as TGTGCCAGCAGCTTAAAATCGGGGACAGACTACGAGCAGTACTTC. Full variable domain (remainder filled in from reference TRBV7-9 and TRBJ2-7): DTGVSQNPRHKITKRGQNVTFRCDPISEHNRLYWYRQTLGQGPEFLTYFQNEAQLEKSRLLSDRFSAERPKGSFSTLEIQRTEQGDSAMYLCASSLKSGTDYEQYFGPGTRLTVT.

This clone was recorded only once. This chain joins TRBV29-1 and TRBJ1-2; no reliable D call. The length of the CDR3 is 12 residues. Trimming cost V 5 bases and J 4 bases, with 11 bases left between them. Per germline, CDR1 SQVTM and CDR2 ANQGSEA. The CDR3 protein is CSVSGDSYGYTF. Here the CDR3 DNA reads TGCAGCGTTAGTGGGGATTCCTATGGCTACACCTTC.

The V and J genes are TRBV6-6 and TRBJ2-5, with D unresolved. Germline-derived CDR1 and CDR2 are MNHNY and SVGAGI (reference sequence). The CDR3 totals 13 residues. V shed 1 base and J shed 5 bases, with 8 bases lying between them. For the CDR3, the DNA is TGTGCCAGCAGTTACTACTCGGCGGAGACCCAGTACTTC. It codes for CASSYYSAETQYF.

This rearrangement joins TRBV10-3 to TRBJ2-7; 9 nucleotides line up with TRBD2. V was clipped by 6 bases and J by 5 bases; unmatched bases: 14. The CDR3 extends over 16 amino acids. Germline V lookup: CDR1 ENHRY, CDR2 SYGVKD. The CDR3 DNA follows: TGTGCCATCAGCGACCTCGGCGGGAGGGCCAGGGACGAGCAGTACTTC. Amino acids: CAISDLGGRARDEQYF.

The chain joins TRBV29-1 to TRBJ2-7; D gene uncertain. Germline assignment: CDR1 SQVTM and CDR2 ANQGSEA. V lost 3 bases and J lost 4, with 7 bases in between. CDR3 size: 11 residues. This chain's CDR3 is CSVERQYEQYF. The CDR3 DNA reads TGCAGCGTTGAGAGGCAATACGAGCAGTACTTC.

The chain recombines TRBV7-2 with TRBJ1-2, with D maybe TRBD1 (6 bases). Trimming took off 5 bases at V and 8 bases at J, with 21 bases between the two ends. The germline V gene has CDR1 SGHTA and CDR2 FQGNSA. CDR3 length equals 15 residues. The CDR3 protein is CASSPVPGARAGYTF. In DNA, the CDR3 is TGTGCCAGCAGCCCTGTACCGGGGGCGCGGGCAGGCTACACCTTC.

The V and J genes are TRBV28 and TRBJ2-1; 7 positions match TRBD2. The J segment lost 0 bases and the V segment lost 8 bases, leaving 4 bases of the junction unmatched. The CDR3 has 14 residues. Looked up from germline, CDR1 is MDHEN and CDR2 is SYDVKM. For the CDR3, the DNA is TGTGCCAGCGGACGGACTAGCTCCTACAATGAGCAGTTCTTC. Residues: CASGRTSSYNEQFF.

The chain has TRBV5-4 and TRBJ1-4; TRBD1 aligns across 9 bases. CDR1 and CDR2 from the germline V gene are SGHNT and YYREEE (reference sequence). V shed 1 base, J shed 8 bases, and the junction held 3 bases outside the gene matches. This CDR3 region has 14 residues. CDR3 in DNA: TGTGCCAGCAGCTTGAGGGACAGGGCGGAAAAACTGTTTTTT. Translating it yields CASSLRDRAEKLFF.

The chain carries TRBV2 and TRBJ2-7; D unclear. V shed 1 base and J shed 2 bases, with 18 bases lying between them. Germline loops: CDR1 SNHLY, CDR2 FYNNEI. The CDR3 is 17 amino acids. The chain's CDR3 is CASSEDVTSTPPYEQYF. Written as DNA, the CDR3 is TGTGCCAGCAGTGAAGATGTGACTTCAACTCCGCCCTACGAGCAGTACTTC.

Comment on this clone: Distinct nucleotide sequences in the sample also encode this CDR3. The chain is built from TRBV10-3 and TRBJ1-5, with TRBD1 matching 7 bases. The ends lost 9 bases at V and 0 bases at J; junction bases unmatched: 5. Germline V lookup: CDR1 ENHRY, CDR2 SYGVKD. The CDR3 has 14 amino acids. The CDR3, as DNA: TGTGCCATTGGCACAGGGGATAGCAATCAGCCCCAGCATTTT. This encodes CAIGTGDSNQPQHF.

DNA for the CDR3: TGTGCCAGCAGCCCTCCGTGGGCGGGGGACACTGAAGCTTTCTTT. Protein sequence: CASSPPWAGDTEAFF. The gene calls are TRBV7-9 and TRBJ1-1; tentative D call: TRBD1 (5 bases). Germline V gives CDR1 SEHNR, CDR2 FQNEAQ (reference sequence). The length of the CDR3 is 15 residues. Trimming cost V 5 bases and J 3 bases, with 16 bases left between them.

The V call is TRBV28, the J call TRBJ1-2; D is perhaps TRBD1 (5 bases). This CDR3 region has 13 residues. The germline V gene encodes CDR1 MDHEN and CDR2 SYDVKM. V was shortened by 6 bases and J by 3 bases, with 11 bases between the two germline ends. The CDR3 region is CASRLTGYYGYTF. As DNA, the CDR3 is TGTGCCAGCAGATTAACAGGATACTATGGCTACACCTTC.

This clone was detected only a few times. The chain joins TRBV6-4 to TRBJ2-1; the match to TRBD2 covers 9 bases. J was trimmed by 15 bases and V by 4 bases; bases with no gene match: 10. CDR3 length equals 13 residues. Germline values: CDR1 MRHNA, CDR2 SNTAGT. The DNA for the CDR3 is TGTGCCAGCAGTGCCTCGAGGACTAGCGAATCGTTCTTC. Translating gives CASSASRTSESFF.

The chain uses TRBV29-1 and TRBJ1-4; 10 bases fit TRBD1. The V segment lost 7 bases and the J segment 5 bases; nucleotides outside the gene matches: 4. The CDR3 totals 13 residues. The germline gives CDR1 SQVTM, CDR2 ANQGSEA. The CDR3 region has the DNA TGCAGCGCAAGGGACAGGGGAAATGAAAAACTGTTTTTT. It translates to CSARDRGNEKLFF.

The chain couples TRBV5-4 to TRBJ1-2; perhaps TRBD1 as D (6 bases). This CDR3 spans 15 amino acids. Germline lookup yields CDR1 SGHNT and CDR2 YYREEE (reference sequence). V was clipped by 4 bases and J by 7 bases, with 20 bases between them. CDR3 loop: CASSPRVEGVGGYTF. The CDR3 nucleotides are TGTGCCAGCAGCCCACGAGTCGAGGGGGTAGGTGGCTACACCTTC.

The chain recombines TRBV7-9 with TRBJ1-5, with D hard to call. V lost 4 bases to trimming and J lost 0 bases, with 4 bases between them. The germline V gene has CDR1 SEHNR and CDR2 FQNEAQ (reference sequence). This CDR3 region has 13 residues. The DNA of the CDR3 is TGTGCCAGCAGCTCCACTAGCAATCAGCCCCAGCATTTT. It encodes CASSSTSNQPQHF.

The CDR3 sequence: CASSLAISGTKRDTQYF. DNA for the CDR3: TGTGCCAGCAGCTTAGCGATCAGCGGGACGAAAAGAGATACGCAGTATTTT. The chain carries TRBV7-2 and TRBJ2-3; 7 nucleotides agree with TRBD2. Germline CDR1 is SGHTA and CDR2 is FQGNSA. V gave up 0 bases and J gave up 5 bases; unmatched junction bases: 11. The CDR3 has 17 amino acids.

The chain couples TRBV29-1 to TRBJ1-4; D not certain. The CDR3 has 13 residues. Per the germline V gene, CDR1 is SQVTM and CDR2 is ANQGSEA. Trimming pared 4 bases from V and 8 bases from J, leaving 14 bases between. The CDR3 here is CSVVMGMGEKLFF. CDR3 coding DNA: TGCAGCGTTGTTATGGGAATGGGCGAAAAACTGTTTTTT. The full variable domain, rest sourced from reference TRBV29-1 and TRBJ1-4, is SAVISQKPSRDICQRGTSLTIQCQVDSQVTMMFWYRQQPGQSLTLIATANQGSEATYESGFVIDKFPISRPNLTFSTLTVSNMSPEDSSIYLCSVVMGMGEKLFFGSGTQLSVL.

The chain has TRBV7-2 and TRBJ2-1; TRBD2 is a possible D gene (6 bases). The CDR3 runs to 15 residues. Germline assignment: CDR1 SGHTA and CDR2 FQGNSA. V was clipped by 3 bases and J by 7 bases, with 16 bases between them. CDR3 nucleotide sequence: TGTGCCAGCAGCTTCCAAGGAGGGCCATGGAATGAGCAGTTCTTC. Encoded protein: CASSFQGGPWNEQFF.